Reported below is one TCR beta chain. Its antigen is not known. This sample is drawn from a study of identical twins. Whole-study findings and limits: Invariant T cells like MAIT and iNKT could partly confound the zero-insertion analyses. Donors were not followed over many years; analysis was cross-sectional.

V was clipped by 4 bases and J by 4 bases; unmatched bases: 3. The CDR3 sequence is 13 residues long. The germline gives CDR1 SGHKS, CDR2 YYEKEE (reference sequence). TCRdb analysed the 5' RACE reads with MiXCR anew, one entry per CDR3 protein. In the table there are around 530,000 distinct CDR3 sequences, 15% of which are singletons. The data were also submitted as part of a second study, on yellow fever vaccine responses in identical twins. That study reports: Reportedly, the response of twins' T cells to the vaccine seemed partly convergent, partly personalized.

The sequencing sample was made of CD4+ T cells sorted from blood. This clonotype originated in a woman aged 18 to 35 in good health. The gene calls are TRBV5-5 and TRBJ1-2, with 8 positions matching TRBD1. CDR3 in DNA: TGTGCCAGCAGCACCCAGGGGGCCTATGGCTACACCTTC. This gives the protein CASSTQGAYGYTF.